The clone carrying this T cell receptor (beta chain) was detected only once. This specimen belongs to a study of blood T cells in healthy people across ages. Primers used in a second PCR of about 6 to 11 cycles were a sample-barcoded 5' primer and a J-beta primer mix. The template-switch adaptor, which had 12 random nucleotides, put a tag on each cDNA molecule. One entry per CDR3 protein results from TCRdb running MiXCR on the 5' RACE reads. This sample carries 1.5 million to 2 million distinct CDR3 sequences, over 25% of them seen once, and the ten largest clones take about 7.7%. There are 14 residues in the CDR3. Germline values: CDR1 DFQATT, CDR2 SNEGSKA (reference sequence). The V end was cut by 3 bases, the J end by 4 bases, with 13 bases between.

Material for sequencing was blood. This receptor was obtained from a young woman in good health. The V and J genes are TRBV20-1 and TRBJ1-5; TRBD1 might be the D (5 bases). In nucleotides, the CDR3 is TGCAGTGCTAGTTCAGGGTTTGGAAATCAGCCCCAGCATTTT. It yields the protein CSASSGFGNQPQHF.